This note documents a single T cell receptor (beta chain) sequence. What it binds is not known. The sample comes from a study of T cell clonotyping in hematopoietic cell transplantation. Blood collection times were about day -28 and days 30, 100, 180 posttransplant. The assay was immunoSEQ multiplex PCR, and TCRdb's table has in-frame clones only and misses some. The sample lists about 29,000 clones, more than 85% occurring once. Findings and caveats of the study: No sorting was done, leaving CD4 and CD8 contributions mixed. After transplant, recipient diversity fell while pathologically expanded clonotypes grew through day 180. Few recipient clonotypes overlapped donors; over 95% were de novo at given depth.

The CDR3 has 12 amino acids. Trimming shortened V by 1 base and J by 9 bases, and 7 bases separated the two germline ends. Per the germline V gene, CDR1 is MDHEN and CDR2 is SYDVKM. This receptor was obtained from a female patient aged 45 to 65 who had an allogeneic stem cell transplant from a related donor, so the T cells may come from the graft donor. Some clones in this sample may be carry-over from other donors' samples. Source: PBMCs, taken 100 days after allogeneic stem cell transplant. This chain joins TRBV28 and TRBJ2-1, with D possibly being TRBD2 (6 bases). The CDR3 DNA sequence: TGTGCCAGCAGTTTATTGGAGGGTGAGCAGTTCTTC. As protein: CASSLLEGEQFF.